This TCR beta chain was retrieved from a study of tumor-infiltrating lymphocytes in primary liver carcinoma. Study-level background: There were roughly 3.5 to 8 million productive TCRbeta reads per sample, a yield similar across tissue types.

DNA and RNA were both co-extracted from approximately 22-30 mg of bulk tissue that had not been sorted. There are 16 residues in the CDR3. J gave up 8 bases and V 6 bases, and 15 bases lay outside the gene matches. CDR1 SQVTM and CDR2 ANQGSEA come from the germline V gene. Researchers generated TCR beta cDNA from approximately 500 ng of total RNA, relying on a constant-region primer. Slightly modified ARM-PCR served as the procedure for the TCR beta libraries. These libraries came from three rounds of nested multiplex PCR. The opening two PCR rounds, 10 cycles each, paired TRBV1-TRBV30 forward primers with a C-beta reverse primer. TCRdb re-called the multiplex PCR reads through MiXCR, storing one row per CDR3 protein. The data contain over 100,000 distinct CDR3 sequences, around two thirds of them seen just once; the ten biggest clones take up about 8%.

The TCR was taken from a woman aged 60-75 years with primary liver carcinoma and hepatitis B virus infection. The sample taken for sequencing was tumor-adjacent normal liver tissue. V is TRBV29-1 and J is TRBJ2-3; 12 nucleotides line up with TRBD2. DNA of the CDR3: TGCAGCGTCACCGGACTAGCGGGGCGTGCTGGAGGTACGCAGTATTTT. Amino acids: CSVTGLAGRAGGTQYF.